This T cell receptor (beta chain) was sequenced in a study of human T cells and chemical hapten exposure (dated by TCRdb to the early 2020s). For the wider study: For sensitization, 2% DPC in acetone was applied to an approximately 2 cm by approximately 2 cm area of upper inner arm skin. Alopecia areata with under or over 50% scalp involvement, alopecia totalis and alopecia universalis were represented in the patient cohort, which was mostly female. Patch tests used Finn chambers with 0.01% DPC on the upper back, scored after 6 days by International Contact Dermatitis Research Group standards. Blood was sampled from patients pre-sensitization (week 0) and at 2, 6 and about 24 weeks after DPC sensitization. The libraries were sequenced as a pool, and the TCR yield per sample differed mostly because of small variations in library volumes within the pool. Throughout the study period of around 25 weeks, patients also received therapeutic DPC doses to the scalp every week. Peripheral blood TCR repertoire changes were tracked in vivo in alopecia patients during primary and secondary sensitization to the hapten diphenylcyclopropenone (DPC). Blood for TCR sequencing was provided by twenty-nine alopecia patients at one to four time points (pre-sensitization, 2, 6 and 24 weeks).

The CDR3 runs 14 residues from the cysteine to the phenylalanine. Only the CDR3 DNA is retained, 42 bases long and in frame from the first base. CDR1 DFQATT and CDR2 SNEGSKA were looked up in the germline V gene (reference sequence). The germline ends are 11 bases apart after V is trimmed by 1 base and J by 4 bases. General study outcomes and caveats: Because every patient had alopecia, a presumed autoimmune disease, the patients' immune response might differ from that of healthy individuals. Compared with pre-sensitization or healthy control sets, expanded TCRs formed significantly more large CDR3 similarity clusters, which is consistent with antigen-driven responses. Patch test score was positively correlated with the number of PT1 expanded TCRs, with significance at thresholds 8, 16 and 32 but not at 4. No change with DPC sensitization was found in the number of TCRs above 1 in 1000 frequency, and no evidence of global repertoire structure alterations was found. After repeated subsampling, changes were observed in the strength of the expansion versus patch-test correlation and in the threshold at which the correlation became significant.

The table lists this clonotype with a few counts. The clone's antigen remains unknown. No base qualities exist here, and no much larger clone lies one base off it. Reading the label with the study, this specimen's time point is: patch test 2, 6 weeks after DPC sensitization. Reading the label with the study, this specimen's treatment or condition is: therapeutic diphenylcyclopropenone sensitization with weekly scalp DPC. Blood at each patch-test visit was drawn before the patch test was applied. To be eligible, patients had to be aged 18 to 70, diagnosed with alopecia and judged suitable for DPC therapy, while pregnant patients were excluded. Unfractionated whole blood was collected in Tempus Blood RNA tubes, and total RNA was extracted from that blood. Receptor libraries were prepared by RACE. Sequencing was performed on a NextSeq 500. During library preparation, unique molecular identifiers were attached to individual cDNA molecules so that TCRs could be counted quantitatively and reproducibly. Both TCR alpha and TCR beta chains were sequenced from each blood RNA sample. The original pipeline was this. A median of about 87,000 TCRs per sample was observed, with a range of 23,224 to 690,600. The Decombinator software suite was used to annotate V, J and CDR3 in the TCR reads. To make PS versus PT1 abundance plots, every sample was subsampled to the same number of TCRs (28,000). Expanded TCRs were defined as absent before sensitization and observed at least eight times at the 2-week time point. TCRdb ran its own pipeline on the public reads, namely fastp trimming at Q25 and MiXCR clone calling, and kept in-frame beta chains. Each record represents a unique CDR3 protein, reported with the most common genes and DNA among its rows. The authors' filters were not applied to this entry. The sample has tens of thousands of distinct CDR3 sequences on record, approximately 10% of them singletons. The ten largest clones capture around 6.8% of the sample.

This sequence originates from a woman aged 45 to 65 with alopecia areata. Some clones in this sample may be carry-over from other donors' samples. The V and J genes are TRBV20-1 and TRBJ2-1; the D gene lacks a confident call. The specimen was whole blood, collected in connection with sensitization to the hapten diphenylcyclopropenone (DPC). The CDR3 region has the sequence CSARGPAVYNEQFF. The bases are TGCAGTGCTAGAGGTCCTGCTGTGTACAATGAGCAGTTCTTC.